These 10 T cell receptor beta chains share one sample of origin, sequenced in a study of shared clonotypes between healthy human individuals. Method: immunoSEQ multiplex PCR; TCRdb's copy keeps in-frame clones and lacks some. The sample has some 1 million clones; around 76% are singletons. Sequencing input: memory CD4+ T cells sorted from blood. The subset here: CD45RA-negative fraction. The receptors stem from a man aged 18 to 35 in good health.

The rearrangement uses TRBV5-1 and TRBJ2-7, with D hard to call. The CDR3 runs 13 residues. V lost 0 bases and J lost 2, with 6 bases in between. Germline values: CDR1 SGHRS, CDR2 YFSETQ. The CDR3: CASSLGSTYEQYF. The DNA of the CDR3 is TGCGCCAGCAGCTTGGGTTCCACCTACGAGCAGTACTTC.

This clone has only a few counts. The CDR3 nucleotides are TGTGCCAGCAGTCCTGGGTCGATCCTACTAACCTACGAGCAGTACTTC. As protein: CASSPGSILLTYEQYF. The V and J genes are TRBV7-2 and TRBJ2-7; D is undetermined. Trimming left V 6 bases short and J 2 bases short, with 20 bases between. The CDR3 covers 16 residues. Germline values: CDR1 SGHTA, CDR2 FQGNSA.

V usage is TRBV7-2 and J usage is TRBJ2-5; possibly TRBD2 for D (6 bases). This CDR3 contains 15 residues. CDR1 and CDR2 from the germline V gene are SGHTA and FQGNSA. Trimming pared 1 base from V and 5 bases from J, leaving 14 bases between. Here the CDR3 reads CASSLGGTAGETQYF. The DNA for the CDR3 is TGTGCCAGCAGCTTAGGCGGGACCGCAGGGGAGACCCAGTACTTC.

CDR3 sequence (DNA): TGTGCCAGCAGTTTACGTAGCGCGAATACGCAGTATTTT. Protein: CASSLRSANTQYF. V is TRBV27 and J is TRBJ2-3; weak D call: TRBD2 (5 bases). The CDR3 runs to 13 residues. Per germline, CDR1 MNHEY and CDR2 SMNVEV (reference sequence). The V end was cut by 2 bases, the J end by 7 bases, with 10 bases between.

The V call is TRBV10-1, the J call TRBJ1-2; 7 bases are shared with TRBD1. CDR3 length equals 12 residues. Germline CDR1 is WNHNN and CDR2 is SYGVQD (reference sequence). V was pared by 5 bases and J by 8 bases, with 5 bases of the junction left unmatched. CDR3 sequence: CASSRDRVGYTF. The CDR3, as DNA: TGCGCCAGCAGTAGGGACAGAGTCGGCTACACCTTC.

CDR3 nucleotides: TGTGCCACCTTGCCCGGGAGTGACTATGGCTACACCTTC. Residues: CATLPGSDYGYTF. J is TRBJ1-2 and V is TRBV28; D unclear. The V gene's germline CDR1 is MDHEN and CDR2 SYDVKM. The CDR3 spans 13 residues. V gave up 10 bases and J gave up 3 bases, with 15 bases separating them.

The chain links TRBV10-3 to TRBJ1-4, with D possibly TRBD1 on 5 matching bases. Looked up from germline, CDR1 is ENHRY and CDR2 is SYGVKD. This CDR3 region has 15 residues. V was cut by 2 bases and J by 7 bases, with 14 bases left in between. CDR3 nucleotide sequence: TGTGCCATCAGTGAGGGGGGGAAGACGGGTGAAAAACTGTTTTTT. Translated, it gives CAISEGGKTGEKLFF.

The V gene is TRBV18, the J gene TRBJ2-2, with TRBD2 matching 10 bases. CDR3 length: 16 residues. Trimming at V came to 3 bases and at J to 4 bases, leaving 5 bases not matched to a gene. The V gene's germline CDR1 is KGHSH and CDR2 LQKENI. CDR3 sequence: CASSPTSGRGTGELFF. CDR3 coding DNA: TGTGCCAGCTCACCTACAAGCGGGAGGGGCACCGGGGAGCTGTTTTTT.

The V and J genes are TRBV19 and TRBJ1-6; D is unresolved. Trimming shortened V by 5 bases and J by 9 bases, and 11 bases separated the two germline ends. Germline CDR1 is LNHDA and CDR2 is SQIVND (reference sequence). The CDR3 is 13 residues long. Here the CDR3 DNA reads TGTGCCAGTAGTCGGGGTTTGGTTTCACCCCTCCACTTT. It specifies CASSRGLVSPLHF.

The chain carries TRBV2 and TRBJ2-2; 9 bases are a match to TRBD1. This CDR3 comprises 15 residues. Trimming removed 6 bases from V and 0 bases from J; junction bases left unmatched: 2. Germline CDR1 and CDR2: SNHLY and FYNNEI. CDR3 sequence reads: CASRGTGSNTGELFF. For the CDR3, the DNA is TGTGCCAGCAGGGGGACAGGGTCGAACACCGGGGAGCTGTTTTTT.